A single sample gave rise to the 32 T cell receptor beta chains below, sequenced in a study of T cell responses to AZD1222 COVID-19 vaccine. Clones were read by immunoSEQ multiplex PCR, and TCRdb kept only the in-frame ones, dropping some. The table includes more than 60,000 clones, roughly 90% detected once. Sequencing was performed on peripheral blood, taken on day 0 of AZD1222 vaccination. Receptors originate from an adult in good health.

V gene TRBV5-1 combines with J gene TRBJ2-1; 10 bases fit TRBD2. The CDR3 is made up of 20 amino acids. V lost 4 bases to trimming and J lost 6 bases; unmatched junction nucleotides: 22. Germline-derived CDR1 and CDR2 are SGHRS and YFSETQ. The CDR3 nucleotides read TGCGCCAGCAGCCGCTCACGGGCTAGCGGGAGCGCACGGGGGCTCAATGAGCAGTTCTTC. Translated: CASSRSRASGSARGLNEQFF.

The chain carries TRBV3-1 (or the pseudogene TRBV3-2) and TRBJ1-5; D not resolved. Trimming removed 0 bases at V and 9 bases at J, with 12 bases between. The CDR3 has 14 amino acids. CDR1 and CDR2 (germline): LGHDT, YNNKEL (reference sequence). The CDR3 DNA is TGTGCCAGCAGCCAAGATCTCCGCTTTACGCCCCAGCATTTT. Its translation: CASSQDLRFTPQHF.

The chain carries TRBV6-5 and TRBJ2-3; 9 bases align to TRBD2. The V and J ends lost 8 bases and 3 bases, in that order; junction bases with no gene match: 9. Germline CDR1 reads MNHEY; CDR2 reads SVGAGI. This CDR3 is built from 15 residues. CDR3 bases: TGTGCCAGCTGCGAGGGACTAGCCCTGACAGATACGCAGTATTTT. Amino acids: CASCEGLALTDTQYF.

This chain links TRBV29-1 with TRBJ1-5; D remains unclear. V gave up 6 bases and J gave up 4 bases, with 13 bases separating them. Per germline, CDR1 SQVTM and CDR2 ANQGSEA. This CDR3 is built from 13 residues. The CDR3 here is CSVQPSLNQPQHF. CDR3 DNA: TGCAGCGTACAGCCTTCACTTAATCAGCCCCAGCATTTT.

V is TRBV5-5 and J is TRBJ1-2; 7 bases are a match to TRBD1. The J segment lost 0 bases and the V segment lost 4 bases, leaving 12 bases of the junction unmatched. The CDR3 loop spans 17 amino acids. Germline V gives CDR1 SGHKS, CDR2 YYEKEE (reference sequence). In DNA, the CDR3 is TGTGCCAGCAGCCCGCAGGGGGGGACGGGTTCTAACTATGGCTACACCTTC. Encoded protein: CASSPQGGTGSNYGYTF. The variable domain in full, with the rest retrieved from reference TRBV5-5 and TRBJ1-2, is DAGVTQSPTHLIKTRGQQVTLRCSPISGHKSVSWYQQVLGQGPQFIFQYYEKEERGRGNFPDRFSARQFPNYSSELNVNALLLGDSALYLCASSPQGGTGSNYGYTFGSGTRLTVV.

The V call is TRBV13, the J call TRBJ2-1; TRBD1 agrees at 9 bases. The germline gives CDR1 PRHDT, CDR2 FYEKMQ (reference sequence). The CDR3 has 16 residues. Germline trimming cut 5 bases from V and 0 bases from J; bases unmatched to any gene: 5. The CDR3 here is CASSNGQGISYNEQFF. The DNA for the CDR3 is TGTGCCAGCAGCAACGGACAGGGGATCTCCTACAATGAGCAGTTCTTC.

The rearrangement links TRBV5-6 to TRBJ1-4; TRBD1 agrees at 9 bases. V dropped 3 bases and J dropped 3; count of bases not matched to a gene: 6. The V gene's germline CDR1 is SGHDT and CDR2 YYEEEE. This CDR3 comprises 16 residues. CDR3 protein: CASSSPGTGPNEKLFF. The CDR3 DNA reads TGTGCCAGCAGCTCACCCGGGACAGGGCCTAATGAAAAACTGTTTTTT.

V gene TRBV11-3 combines with J gene TRBJ2-7; possibly TRBD2 for D (6 bases). The CDR3 has 13 residues. The V end lost 5 bases, the J end lost 3 bases, and 11 bases lay between the germline ends. Germline V gene sequence: CDR1 SGHNT, CDR2 YENEEA. In DNA, the CDR3 is TGTGCCAGCAGCCCCCGACTAGTCTACGAGCAGTACTTC. It codes for CASSPRLVYEQYF.

This rearrangement joins TRBV7-2 to TRBJ1-2; D is unclear. CDR3 size: 14 residues. The germline V gene encodes CDR1 SGHTA and CDR2 FQGNSA. V was trimmed by 5 bases and J by 3 bases, leaving 13 bases between them. The CDR3 DNA reads as TGTGCCAGCAGCCACGGATGGAGGGACTATGGCTACACCTTC. Translating gives CASSHGWRDYGYTF. Full variable domain (missing parts from reference TRBV7-2 and TRBJ1-2): GAGVSQSPSNKVTEKGKDVELRCDPISGHTALYWYRQSLGQGLEFLIYFQGNSAPDKSGLPSDRFSAERTGGSVSTLTIQRTQQEDSAVYLCASSHGWRDYGYTFGSGTRLTVV.

The rearrangement uses TRBV7-6 and TRBJ1-4, with D unclear. The V and J ends lost 1 base and 3 bases respectively, with 9 bases between them. Germline loops: CDR1 SGHVS, CDR2 FNYEAQ. The CDR3 sequence is 15 residues long. The CDR3 loop reads CASSLVAGSNEKLFF. In nucleotides, the CDR3 is TGTGCCAGCAGCTTAGTGGCGGGGTCTAATGAAAAACTGTTTTTT.

This chain joins TRBV9 and TRBJ2-2, with 13 bases matching TRBD2. The CDR3 is 19 residues long. CDR1 and CDR2 from the germline V gene are SGDLS and YYNGEE. V lost 2 bases, J lost 2 bases, and 9 bases stayed unmatched. As DNA, the CDR3 is TGTGCCAGCAGCGTGACTAGCGGGAGGATTCGAGTCAACACCGGGGAGCTGTTTTTT. This encodes CASSVTSGRIRVNTGELFF.

This clone was picked up a small number of times. The J gene is TRBJ2-3, the V gene TRBV7-2, with D perhaps TRBD1 or TRBD2 (5 bases each). CDR3 length: 17 amino acids. Trimming took 2 bases from V and 2 from J, leaving 17 bases between them. Germline V gene sequence: CDR1 SGHTA, CDR2 FQGNSA. In DNA, the CDR3 is TGTGCCAGCAGCTTACGGTCGGGTCGGGGCTACACAGATACGCAGTATTTT. Its translation is CASSLRSGRGYTDTQYF.

This CDR3 reads CASSSGTSGTNEQFF. The CDR3 DNA reads TGTGCCAGCAGTTCCGGGACTAGCGGGACCAATGAGCAGTTCTTC. The chain couples TRBV6-5 to TRBJ2-1, with TRBD2 identical over 13 bases. There are 15 residues in the CDR3. Germline loops: CDR1 MNHEY, CDR2 SVGAGI. Trimming removed 4 bases from V and 6 bases from J; junction bases left unmatched: 3.

This rearrangement joins TRBV9 to TRBJ2-1; possibly TRBD1 for D (6 bases). CDR1 and CDR2 (germline): SGDLS, YYNGEE. The CDR3 is 15 residues long. Trimming took off 0 bases at V and 7 bases at J, with 14 bases between the two ends. CDR3 nucleotide sequence: TGTGCCAGCAGCGTAGGCACAGGGCTTTTTAATGAGCAGTTCTTC. The encoded protein is CASSVGTGLFNEQFF. The full variable domain, its missing parts supplied by reference TRBV9 and TRBJ2-1, is DSGVTQTPKHLITATGQRVTLRCSPRSGDLSVYWYQQSLDQGLQFLIQYYNGEERAKGNILERFSAQQFPDLHSELNLSSLELGDSALYFCASSVGTGLFNEQFFGPGTRLTVL.

The chain recombines TRBV18 with TRBJ1-1; weak D call: TRBD1 (5 bases). Germline CDR1 KGHSH, CDR2 LQKENI. The CDR3 is 15 amino acids. Deletions cut 1 base from V and 6 bases from J, with 15 bases between. CDR3 sequence (DNA): TGTGCCAGCTCACCACTGCTGGGGGAAAGAGCTGAAGCTTTCTTT. It translates to CASSPLLGERAEAFF.

Only one count was recorded for this clone. The genes are TRBV15 and TRBJ2-7; TRBD1 or TRBD2 may be the D gene (5 bases each). The CDR3 contains 14 residues. The V end lost 0 bases, the J end lost 5 bases, and 11 bases lay between the germline ends. The germline V gene has CDR1 LNHNV and CDR2 YYDKDF (reference sequence). CDR3 sequence reads: CATSRDRGPNEQYF. CDR3 DNA: TGTGCCACCAGCAGAGATCGGGGACCTAACGAGCAGTACTTC.

This clone was detected only once. The chain has TRBV5-1 and TRBJ2-5, with 7 nucleotides matching TRBD1. The germline CDR1 and CDR2 sequences are SGHRS and YFSETQ. The CDR3 extends over 16 amino acids. Unmatched junction bases numbered 7, after V lost 0 bases and J lost 2 bases. Here the CDR3 DNA reads TGCGCCAGCAGCTTGGAAGGGACAGTGACTCAAGAGACCCAGTACTTC. Amino acids: CASSLEGTVTQETQYF.

V gene TRBV28 combines with J gene TRBJ1-2, with 9 bases fitting TRBD1. Germline V gene sequence: CDR1 MDHEN, CDR2 SYDVKM. Unmatched junction bases numbered 8, after V lost 2 bases and J lost 7 bases. The CDR3 totals 15 residues. CDR3 protein: CASSLPGQGAFGYTF. As DNA, the CDR3 is TGTGCCAGCAGTTTACCGGGACAGGGAGCGTTTGGCTACACCTTC.

This chain links TRBV12-3 or TRBV12-4 with TRBJ2-1; 8 bases map to TRBD2. The V and J ends lost 5 bases and 14 bases, in that order; junction bases with no gene match: 11. The CDR3 sequence is 13 residues long. The CDR3: CASSTPQGLGKFF. CDR3 nucleotide sequence: TGTGCCAGCAGTACTCCGCAGGGACTAGGGAAGTTCTTC.

The rearrangement joins TRBV27 to TRBJ1-5; D gene ambiguous. Trimming cost V 2 bases and J 5 bases, with 16 bases left between them. Germline V gene data show CDR1 as MNHEY and CDR2 as SMNVEV (reference sequence). The CDR3 has 16 residues. This chain's CDR3 is CASSLHGSSLDQPQHF. Here the CDR3 DNA reads TGTGCCAGCAGTTTACATGGCAGTTCGTTGGATCAGCCCCAGCATTTT.

As to this clone: The limits of the CDR3 on the DNA are not certain, so only TCRdb's listed CDR3 is given. This chain uses TRBV7-8 with TRBJ2-2. 17 amino acids form the CDR3, both terminal residues included. CDR1 is SGHVS and CDR2 is FQNEAQ in the germline V gene. CDR3 amino acids: CASSLVGRAFGAGELFF.

This chain joins TRBV5-4 and TRBJ1-4; TRBD1 matches 7 bases. CDR1 and CDR2 from the germline V gene are SGHNT and YYREEE (reference sequence). The CDR3 spans 14 residues. V shed 7 bases and J 3 bases; nucleotides not matched to a gene: 6. The CDR3 spells CASGRQGSNEKLFF. DNA for the CDR3: TGTGCCAGCGGTAGACAGGGCTCTAATGAAAAACTGTTTTTT.

The genes are TRBV28 and TRBJ1-6; D unclear. This CDR3 is 15 amino acids long. Germline CDR1 is MDHEN and CDR2 is SYDVKM. V lost 6 bases and J lost 0, with 9 bases in between. CDR3 sequence (DNA): TGTGCCAGCAGCCGCACCAGCTCCTATAATTCACCCCTCCACTTT. As protein: CASSRTSSYNSPLHF. Using reference TRBV28 and TRBJ1-6 for the parts outside the CDR3, the full variable domain is DVKVTQSSRYLVKRTGEKVFLECVQDMDHENMFWYRQDPGLGLRLIYFSYDVKMKEKGDIPEGYSVSREKKERFSLILESASTNQTSMYLCASSRTSSYNSPLHFGNGTRLTVT.

The chain uses TRBV5-1 and TRBJ1-2, with D unclear. Germline CDR1 reads SGHRS; CDR2 reads YFSETQ. The CDR3 contains 13 residues. The V and J ends lost 2 bases and 5 bases respectively, with 10 bases between them. The CDR3 region has the DNA TGCGCCAGCAGCTTCGGGCCAACATATGGCTACACCTTC. Protein sequence: CASSFGPTYGYTF.

The chain carries TRBV6-4 and TRBJ2-1; 9 bases match TRBD2. V shed 6 bases, J shed 6 bases, and the junction held 9 bases outside the gene matches. Germline CDR1 is MRHNA and CDR2 is SNTAGT. CDR3 size: 15 residues. CDR3 DNA: TGTGCCAGCAGCCCTGAACAAGCGGGAGGCAATGAGCAGTTCTTC. It yields the protein CASSPEQAGGNEQFF.

V and J are TRBV27 and TRBJ1-2, with D possibly matching TRBD1 (5 bases). The germline CDR1 and CDR2 sequences are MNHEY and SMNVEV (reference sequence). V lost 3 bases to trimming and J lost 7 bases, with 15 bases between them. This CDR3 comprises 14 residues. The DNA for the CDR3 is TGTGCCAGCAGTTTGTTCGGGGCCTCTGGTGGCTACACCTTC. This sequence encodes CASSLFGASGGYTF.

This clone appeared a few times. The chain combines TRBV5-6 with TRBJ2-4; 12 bases agree with TRBD2. In germline, CDR1 is SGHDT, CDR2 YYEEEE. This CDR3 spans 18 amino acids. Germline trimming cut 4 bases from V and 1 base from J; bases unmatched to any gene: 9. CDR3 sequence reads: CASSGILAGGGAKNIQYF. DNA for the CDR3: TGTGCCAGCAGCGGGATACTAGCGGGAGGCGGGGCCAAAAACATTCAGTACTTC.

J is TRBJ1-3 and V is TRBV9, with D uncertain. The V gene's germline CDR1 is SGDLS and CDR2 YYNGEE. This CDR3 spans 19 amino acids. V dropped 0 bases and J dropped 0 bases, with 19 bases sitting between them. CDR3 sequence: CASSVGPTFGQSSGNTIYF. DNA of the CDR3: TGTGCCAGCAGCGTAGGTCCTACGTTCGGGCAGAGCTCTGGAAACACCATATATTTT.

J is TRBJ1-3 and V is TRBV7-9; D gene ambiguous. Germline CDR1 reads SEHNR; CDR2 reads FQNEAQ (reference sequence). Trimming pared 4 bases from V and 5 bases from J, leaving 9 bases between. The CDR3 extends over 13 amino acids. The DNA for the CDR3 is TGTGCCAGCAGCTCAGGTTCCCGAAACACCATATATTTT. Residues: CASSSGSRNTIYF.

The rearrangement uses TRBV11-3 and TRBJ2-7; D tentatively reads TRBD1 or TRBD2 (5 bases each). There are 15 residues in the CDR3. CDR1 and CDR2 (germline): SGHNT, YENEEA. Trimming left V 0 bases short and J 2 bases short, with 11 bases between. For the CDR3, the DNA is TGTGCCAGCAGCTTAGAAGCCCGGGGCGCCTACGAGCAGTACTTC. Its translation is CASSLEARGAYEQYF.

The chain recombines TRBV7-2 with TRBJ2-1, with D hard to call. Trimming left V 5 bases short and J 8 bases short, with 16 bases between. CDR3 size: 14 residues. Germline assignment: CDR1 SGHTA and CDR2 FQGNSA. This CDR3 is CASSPFSGRDEQFF. CDR3 in DNA: TGTGCCAGCAGCCCCTTTTCGGGCCGCGATGAGCAGTTCTTC.

The table lists this clone with a few counts. The CDR3 DNA is TGTGCCAGCAGCCGGGGAAATAGAGAGGGCCAGCCCCAGCATTTT. The encoded protein is CASSRGNREGQPQHF. The chain is built from TRBV5-6 and TRBJ1-5, with D unclear. Germline assignment: CDR1 SGHDT and CDR2 YYEEEE. The CDR3 consists of 15 residues. V dropped 4 bases and J dropped 7 bases, with 18 bases sitting between them.